The next 23 T cell receptor beta chains were all read from a single sample in a study of shared clonotypes between healthy human individuals. Here immunoSEQ multiplex PCR was the method, and the copy in TCRdb shows in-frame clones only, minus some. This table has 2 million to 2.5 million clones, 85% to 95% appearing once. Sequencing input: naive CD4+ T cells from PBMCs. The subset was: CD45RA+ positively selected. The receptors shown here come from a man younger than 30 in good health. Some clones in this sample may be carry-over from other donors' samples.

The chain links TRBV6-6 to TRBJ2-7; D may be TRBD1 or TRBD2 (6 bases each). Deletions cut 2 bases from V and 3 bases from J, with 17 bases between. The germline V gene has CDR1 MNHNY and CDR2 SVGAGI (reference sequence). The CDR3 totals 16 residues. CDR3 protein: CASSYPKGGLSYEQYF. CDR3 bases: TGTGCCAGCAGTTACCCCAAGGGGGGTCTGAGCTACGAGCAGTACTTC.

This clone was counted a single time. The chain recombines TRBV27 with TRBJ2-7; weak D call: TRBD1 (6 bases). Trimming stripped 5 bases from V and 1 base from J, with 15 bases between. The germline V gene encodes CDR1 MNHEY and CDR2 SMNVEV (reference sequence). The CDR3 covers 15 residues. This CDR3 reads CASSPNRDLSYEQYF. The CDR3 nucleotides are TGTGCCAGCAGTCCCAACAGGGACCTATCCTACGAGCAGTACTTC.

The rearrangement joins TRBV4-2 to TRBJ1-5; 9 positions match TRBD1. The J segment lost 6 bases and the V segment lost 0 bases, leaving 9 bases of the junction unmatched. Germline assignment: CDR1 LGHNA and CDR2 YNFKEQ. This CDR3 is built from 17 residues. The CDR3 protein is CASSQDYTGGGPQPQHF. CDR3 nucleotides: TGTGCCAGCAGCCAAGATTACACAGGGGGCGGCCCTCAGCCCCAGCATTTT.

The J gene is TRBJ2-5, the V gene TRBV28; 14 nucleotides line up with TRBD2. CDR1 and CDR2 from the germline V gene are MDHEN and SYDVKM. V shed 6 bases, J shed 3 bases, and the junction held 9 bases outside the gene matches. This CDR3 spans 17 amino acids. As DNA, the CDR3 is TGTGCCAGCAGGACGAAAGCGGGACTAGCGGGAGAAGAGACCCAGTACTTC. It encodes CASRTKAGLAGEETQYF.

J is TRBJ2-4 and V is TRBV19; 16 positions agree with TRBD2. Germline V gene lookup returns CDR1 LNHDA and CDR2 SQIVND (reference sequence). This CDR3 spans 17 amino acids. The V segment lost 4 bases and the J segment 6 bases; nucleotides outside the gene matches: 6. CDR3 bases: TGTGCCAGTAGTAGACCGGGACTAGCGGGAGGGGGAAACATTCAGTACTTC. This codes for CASSRPGLAGGGNIQYF.

The chain has TRBV27 and TRBJ2-7, with D perhaps being TRBD1 or TRBD2 (5 bases each). Trimming stripped 5 bases from V and 2 bases from J, with 16 bases between. Germline CDR1 is MNHEY and CDR2 is SMNVEV (reference sequence). This CDR3 is built from 15 residues. The CDR3 sequence: CASSRGVTTTYEQYF. The CDR3 DNA follows: TGTGCCAGCAGTCGAGGGGTCACAACTACCTACGAGCAGTACTTC.

In regard to this clone: This specimen includes other DNA sequences encoding the same CDR3. The chain links TRBV7-9 to TRBJ2-5; perhaps D is TRBD1 or TRBD2 (5 bases each). CDR1 is SEHNR and CDR2 is FQNEAQ in the germline V gene (reference sequence). The CDR3 runs 14 residues. The V and J ends lost 3 bases and 2 bases respectively, with 10 bases between them. This chain's CDR3 is CASSLGLAQETQYF. Written as DNA, the CDR3 is TGTGCCAGCAGCTTGGGGCTAGCTCAAGAGACCCAGTACTTC.

The V call is TRBV28, the J call TRBJ2-7, with D possibly being TRBD1 or TRBD2 (5 bases each). V shed 5 bases and J shed 4 bases, with 18 bases lying between them. CDR1 is MDHEN, CDR2 SYDVKM, per germline. The CDR3 has 15 amino acids. The CDR3 DNA follows: TGTGCCAGCAGTGGTTCCGGGAATAGGGGTTACGAGCAGTACTTC. Residues: CASSGSGNRGYEQYF.

The chain couples TRBV11-2 to TRBJ2-7; 9 bases align to TRBD2. Unmatched junction bases numbered 10, after V lost 3 bases and J lost 7 bases. CDR1 and CDR2 from the germline V gene are SGHAT and FQNNGV. The CDR3 loop spans 15 amino acids. As DNA, the CDR3 is TGTGCCAGCAGCTTGACTAGCGGCGATGGAGTAGAGCAGTACTTC. Translated: CASSLTSGDGVEQYF.

CDR3 residues: CASSLGDRGVQYEQYF. In DNA form, the CDR3 reads TGTGCCAGCAGTTTAGGGGACAGGGGGGTCCAATACGAGCAGTACTTC. The chain couples TRBV28 to TRBJ2-7; 11 nucleotides line up with TRBD1. The CDR3 runs to 16 residues. Per the germline V gene, CDR1 is MDHEN and CDR2 is SYDVKM. V was clipped by 2 bases and J by 4 bases; unmatched bases: 7.

This chain uses TRBV28 with TRBJ1-6, with unresolved D. Germline V gives CDR1 MDHEN, CDR2 SYDVKM. The length of the CDR3 is 17 residues. Trimming took off 7 bases at V and 0 bases at J, with 16 bases between the two ends. CDR3 nucleotide sequence: TGTGCCAGCACCTTTCTAGACTGGAGCTCCTATAATTCACCCCTCCACTTT. Protein: CASTFLDWSSYNSPLHF. The whole variable domain, remainder taken from reference TRBV28 and TRBJ1-6, is DVKVTQSSRYLVKRTGEKVFLECVQDMDHENMFWYRQDPGLGLRLIYFSYDVKMKEKGDIPEGYSVSREKKERFSLILESASTNQTSMYLCASTFLDWSSYNSPLHFGNGTRLTVT.

The chain recombines TRBV25-1 with TRBJ2-1; D is unclear. The V gene lost 6 bases and the J gene lost 3 bases, with 9 bases spanning the gap. Germline V gene lookup returns CDR1 MGHDK and CDR2 SYGVNS. The CDR3 spans 13 residues. CDR3 in amino acids: CASRRDLYNEQFF. CDR3 DNA: TGTGCCAGCAGGAGAGACCTCTACAATGAGCAGTTCTTC.

J is TRBJ2-1 and V is TRBV9; possibly TRBD2 for D (6 bases). Germline lookup yields CDR1 SGDLS and CDR2 YYNGEE. With 3 bases removed from V and 6 bases from J, the gap between germline ends came to 13 bases. CDR3 length equals 14 residues. The CDR3 here is CASSAGTQGNEQFF. In nucleotides, the CDR3 is TGTGCCAGCAGCGCCGGGACTCAAGGCAATGAGCAGTTCTTC.

V usage is TRBV11-3 and J usage is TRBJ2-1; D is unclear. CDR1 and CDR2 (germline): SGHNT, YENEEA. Trimming removed 1 base from V and 0 bases from J, with 7 bases in between. The CDR3 is 15 residues long. The CDR3 bases are TGTGCCAGCAGCTTAGCAAAATACTCCTACAATGAGCAGTTCTTC. Protein: CASSLAKYSYNEQFF.

The V gene is TRBV7-3, the J gene TRBJ1-2, with D hard to call. Trimming shortened V by 2 bases and J by 2 bases, and 9 bases separated the two germline ends. The CDR3 sequence is 14 residues long. The germline CDR1 and CDR2 sequences are SGHTA and FQGTGA. The CDR3 reads CASSLSSGNYGYTF. The CDR3 DNA sequence: TGTGCCAGCAGCTTATCATCAGGAAACTATGGCTACACCTTC.

V usage is TRBV15 and J usage is TRBJ2-7; 7 bases agree with TRBD1. V dropped 7 bases and J dropped 5; count of bases not matched to a gene: 5. Germline CDR1 LNHNV, CDR2 YYDKDF (reference sequence). CDR3 length: 12 amino acids. The CDR3 sequence: CATKGAADEQYF. CDR3 coding DNA: TGTGCCACCAAGGGGGCGGCGGACGAGCAGTACTTC.

This clone was seen more than once but under ten times. The CDR3 protein is CASHGEAGYNEQFF. The DNA of the CDR3 is TGTGCCAGCCACGGTGAGGCAGGGTACAATGAGCAGTTCTTC. V usage is TRBV28 and J usage is TRBJ2-1; D is perhaps TRBD1 (5 bases). The CDR3 contains 14 residues. Germline V lookup: CDR1 MDHEN, CDR2 SYDVKM. Trimming pared 8 bases from V and 4 bases from J, leaving 15 bases between. The variable domain in full, completed from reference TRBV28 and TRBJ2-1, reads DVKVTQSSRYLVKRTGEKVFLECVQDMDHENMFWYRQDPGLGLRLIYFSYDVKMKEKGDIPEGYSVSREKKERFSLILESASTNQTSMYLCASHGEAGYNEQFFGPGTRLTVL.

Details on this clone: The sample has other DNA sequences that encode this CDR3 too. DNA of the CDR3: TGTGCCAGCTCCGGGACTCAGGAGACCCAGTACTTC. The encoded protein is CASSGTQETQYF. The chain employs TRBV18 and TRBJ2-5, with a weak D call TRBD2 (6 bases). The CDR3 has 12 residues. Germline assignment: CDR1 KGHSH and CDR2 LQKENI. Trimming took 6 bases from V and 5 from J, leaving 10 bases between them.

V gene TRBV4-1 combines with J gene TRBJ2-7; D gene uncertain. The CDR3 runs 14 residues. V was clipped by 1 base and J by 1 base, with 8 bases between them. Germline-derived CDR1 and CDR2 are MGHRA and YSYEKL. The CDR3 bases are TGCGCCAGCAGCCAAGTGGCGGCATCCTACGAGCAGTACTTC. This gives the protein CASSQVAASYEQYF.

The chain couples TRBV7-3 to TRBJ2-4; 7 bases map to TRBD1. CDR1 is SGHTA, CDR2 FQGTGA, per germline. J was trimmed by 0 bases and V by 4 bases; bases with no gene match: 9. The CDR3 has 17 amino acids. This CDR3 reads CASSSPGTEQAKNIQYF. The CDR3 nucleotides are TGTGCCAGCAGCTCGCCCGGGACAGAACAAGCCAAAAACATTCAGTACTTC.

This clone was counted between two and nine times. V and J are TRBV28 and TRBJ1-5; D is unresolved. Germline V lookup: CDR1 MDHEN, CDR2 SYDVKM. Trimming stripped 4 bases from V and 11 bases from J, with 12 bases between. The length of the CDR3 is 12 residues. The DNA of the CDR3 is TGTGCCAGCAGTTCCGTCTTTGCGGCCCAGCATTTT. Amino acid sequence: CASSSVFAAQHF.

V and J are TRBV7-8 and TRBJ2-1, with D possibly being TRBD1 (6 bases). The CDR3 is 15 residues long. V lost 4 bases, J lost 2 bases, and 12 bases lay in between. Germline V lookup: CDR1 SGHVS, CDR2 FQNEAQ. Written as DNA, the CDR3 is TGTGCCAGCAGCTCCCGGGACAAGACCTACAATGAGCAGTTCTTC. This codes for CASSSRDKTYNEQFF.

As to this clone: Other DNA sequences in this sample translate to the same CDR3. The chain combines TRBV28 with TRBJ2-7; 9 bases match TRBD1. CDR3 length equals 14 residues. Germline CDR1 and CDR2: MDHEN and SYDVKM. J gave up 0 bases and V 5 bases, and 2 bases lay outside the gene matches. The chain's CDR3 is CASSTGQGSYEQYF. For the CDR3, the DNA is TGTGCCAGCAGTACGGGACAGGGCTCCTACGAGCAGTACTTC.